This T cell receptor (beta chain) was retrieved from a study of cytomegalovirus exposure and HLA in healthy donors. Study background: From HLA-typed donors, an early data release held some 80 million unique TCRs. The Caucasian-associated ancestry cluster held roughly 78% of around 380 genotyped donors. Findings and caveats of the study: A later look showed TCR association rates differing by HLA locus, highest for DRB1 and lowest for HLA-C.

Germline loops: CDR1 SGHRS, CDR2 YFSETQ. V lost 2 bases, J lost 11 bases, and 8 bases stayed unmatched. The CDR3 contains 13 residues. About this clone: Its specificity is unknown.

PCR employed 60 Vbeta and 13 Jbeta primers. Sequencing used immunoSEQ multiplex PCR; TCRdb keeps in-frame clones, though not all of them. This listing includes 150,000 to 200,000 clones. V and J are TRBV5-1 and TRBJ2-7, with TRBD2 matching 9 bases. This TCR came from a man aged 25 to 40 in good health and CMV-seronegative. Sequencing input: PBMCs. In DNA form, the CDR3 reads TGCGCCAGCAGCTTAGTTGGCGGGAGGGAGGAGTACTTC. Translating it yields CASSLVGGREEYF.